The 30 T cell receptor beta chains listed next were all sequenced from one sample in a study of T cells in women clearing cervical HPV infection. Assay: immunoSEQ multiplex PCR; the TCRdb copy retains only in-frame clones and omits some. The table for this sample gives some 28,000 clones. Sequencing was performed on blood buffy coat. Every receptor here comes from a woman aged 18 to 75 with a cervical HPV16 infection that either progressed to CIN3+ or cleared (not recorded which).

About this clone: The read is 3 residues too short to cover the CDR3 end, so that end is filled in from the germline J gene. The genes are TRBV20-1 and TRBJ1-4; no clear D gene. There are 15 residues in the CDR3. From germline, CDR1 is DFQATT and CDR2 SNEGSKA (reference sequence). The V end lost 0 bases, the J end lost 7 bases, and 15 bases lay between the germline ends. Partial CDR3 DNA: TGCAGTGCTAGAGAGCGAGGGTCTTATATTGAAAAA. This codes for CSARERGSYIEK. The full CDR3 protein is CSARERGSYIEKLFF.

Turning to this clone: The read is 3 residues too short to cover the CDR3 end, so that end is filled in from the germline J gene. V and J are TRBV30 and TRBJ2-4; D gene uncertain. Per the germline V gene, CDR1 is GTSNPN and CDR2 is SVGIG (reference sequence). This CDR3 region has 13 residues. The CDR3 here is CAWTVPAHYGQYF. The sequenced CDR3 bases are TGTGCCTGGACCGTTCCAGCTCACTATGGT.

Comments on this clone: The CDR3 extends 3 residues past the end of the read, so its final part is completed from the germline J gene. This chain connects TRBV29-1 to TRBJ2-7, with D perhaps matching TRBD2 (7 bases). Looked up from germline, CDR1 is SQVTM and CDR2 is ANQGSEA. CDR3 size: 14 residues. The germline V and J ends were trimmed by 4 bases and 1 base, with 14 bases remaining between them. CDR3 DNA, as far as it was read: TGCAGCGTTGTAGGGGGGGTACAATCCTACGAG. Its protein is CSVVGGVQSYE. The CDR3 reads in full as CSVVGGVQSYEQYF.

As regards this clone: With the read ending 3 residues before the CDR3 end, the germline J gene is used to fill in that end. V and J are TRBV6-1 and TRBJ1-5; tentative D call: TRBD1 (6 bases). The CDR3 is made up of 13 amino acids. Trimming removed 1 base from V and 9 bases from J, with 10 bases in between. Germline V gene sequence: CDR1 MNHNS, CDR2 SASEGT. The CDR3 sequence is CASSEEGVWPQHF. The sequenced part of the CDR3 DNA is TGTGCCAGCAGTGAAGAGGGGGTTTGGCCC.

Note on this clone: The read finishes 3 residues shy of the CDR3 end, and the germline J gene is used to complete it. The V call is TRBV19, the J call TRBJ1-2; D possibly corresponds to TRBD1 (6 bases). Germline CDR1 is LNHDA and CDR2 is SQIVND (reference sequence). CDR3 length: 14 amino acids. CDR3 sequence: CASSEQGVTDTYTF. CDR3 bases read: TGTGCCAGTAGTGAACAGGGAGTCACAGATACC.

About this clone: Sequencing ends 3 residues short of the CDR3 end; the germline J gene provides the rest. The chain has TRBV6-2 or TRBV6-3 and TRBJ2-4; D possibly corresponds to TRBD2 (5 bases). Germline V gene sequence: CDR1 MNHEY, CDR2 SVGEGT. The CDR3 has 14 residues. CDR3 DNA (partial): TGTGCCAGCAGTCCGGGGAGAGACAACTATGGT. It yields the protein CASSPGRDNYG. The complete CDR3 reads CASSPGRDNYGQYF.

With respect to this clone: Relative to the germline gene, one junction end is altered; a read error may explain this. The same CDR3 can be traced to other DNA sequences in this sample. The CDR3 bases that were read are TGCGCCAGCAGCTTGGACAGGGATGGAAACACG. This encodes CASSLDRDGNT. The whole CDR3 region reads CASSLDRDGNTIYF. The V call is TRBV5-1, the J call TRBJ1-3; perhaps TRBD1 as D (6 bases). The read ends 3 residues before the CDR3 terminus; that terminus is restored from the germline J gene. The CDR3 is 14 residues long. Germline CDR1 reads SGHRS; CDR2 reads YFSETQ.

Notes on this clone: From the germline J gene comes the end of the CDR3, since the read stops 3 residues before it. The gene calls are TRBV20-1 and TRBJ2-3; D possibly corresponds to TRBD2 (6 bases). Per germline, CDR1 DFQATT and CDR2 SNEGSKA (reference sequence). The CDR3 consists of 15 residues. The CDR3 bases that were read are TGCAGTGCTAGAGATAGCGGCGGGGATGGGTGGACG. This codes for CSARDSGGDGWT. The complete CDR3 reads CSARDSGGDGWTQYF.

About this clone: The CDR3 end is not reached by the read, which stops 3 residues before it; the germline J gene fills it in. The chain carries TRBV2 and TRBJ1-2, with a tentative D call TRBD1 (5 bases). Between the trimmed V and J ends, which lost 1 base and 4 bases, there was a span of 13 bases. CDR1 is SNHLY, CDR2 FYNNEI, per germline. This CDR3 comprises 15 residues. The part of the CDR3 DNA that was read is TGTGCCAGCAGTGAAGTAGGCAGGGCCGGCTATGGC. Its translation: CASSEVGRAGYG. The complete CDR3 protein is CASSEVGRAGYGYTF.

CDR3 bases read: TGCAGCGTCGGACAGGTCCTGAACACTGAA. Translation gives CSVGQVLNTE. The whole CDR3 sequence is CSVGQVLNTEAFF. The chain combines TRBV29-1 with TRBJ1-1; 7 bases agree with TRBD1. The sequence runs out 3 residues before the end of the CDR3; the remainder is reconstructed from the germline J gene. V gave up 6 bases and J gave up 0 bases; unmatched junction bases: 4. The length of the CDR3 is 13 residues. Germline V gene sequence: CDR1 SQVTM, CDR2 ANQGSEA.

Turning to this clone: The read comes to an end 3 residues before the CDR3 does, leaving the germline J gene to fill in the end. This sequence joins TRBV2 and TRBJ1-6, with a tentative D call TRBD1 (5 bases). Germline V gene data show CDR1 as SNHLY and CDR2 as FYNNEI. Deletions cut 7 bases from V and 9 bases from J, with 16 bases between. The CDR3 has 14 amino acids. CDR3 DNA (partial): TGTGCCAGCACCCCCGAGGGGAGAGGTTCACCC. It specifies CASTPEGRGSP. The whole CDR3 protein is CASTPEGRGSPLHF.

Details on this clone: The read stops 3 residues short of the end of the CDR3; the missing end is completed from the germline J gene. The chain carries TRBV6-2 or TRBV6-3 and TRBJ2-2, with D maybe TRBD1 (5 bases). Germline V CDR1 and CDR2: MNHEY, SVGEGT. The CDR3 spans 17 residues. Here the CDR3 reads CASRPLLDTPYNSPLFF. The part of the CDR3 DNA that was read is TGTGCCAGCAGACCCCTCCTGGACACGCCGTATAATTCACCG.

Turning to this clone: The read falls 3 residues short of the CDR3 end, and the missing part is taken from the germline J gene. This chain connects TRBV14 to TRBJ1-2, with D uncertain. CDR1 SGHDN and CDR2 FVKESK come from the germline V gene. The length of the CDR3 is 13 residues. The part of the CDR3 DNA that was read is TGTGCCAGCAGCCTTTTTGGCTTCTCCTCC. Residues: CASSLFGFSS. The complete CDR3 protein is CASSLFGFSSYTF.

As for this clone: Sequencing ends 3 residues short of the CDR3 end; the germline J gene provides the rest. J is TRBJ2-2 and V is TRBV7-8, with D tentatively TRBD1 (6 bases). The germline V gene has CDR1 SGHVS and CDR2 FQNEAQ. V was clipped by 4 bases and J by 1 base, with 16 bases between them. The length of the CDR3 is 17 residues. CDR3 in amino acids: CASSWGAVRGNTGELFF. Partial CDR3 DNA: TGTGCCAGCAGCTGGGGCGCGGTCAGGGGGAACACCGGGGAG.

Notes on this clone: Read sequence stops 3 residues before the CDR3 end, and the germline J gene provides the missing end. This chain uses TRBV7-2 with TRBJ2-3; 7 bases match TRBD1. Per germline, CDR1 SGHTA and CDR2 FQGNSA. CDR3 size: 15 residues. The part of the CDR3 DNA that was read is TGTGCCAGCAGCCTGGACAGGCAGGCGGTTGAGACG. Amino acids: CASSLDRQAVET. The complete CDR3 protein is CASSLDRQAVETQYF.

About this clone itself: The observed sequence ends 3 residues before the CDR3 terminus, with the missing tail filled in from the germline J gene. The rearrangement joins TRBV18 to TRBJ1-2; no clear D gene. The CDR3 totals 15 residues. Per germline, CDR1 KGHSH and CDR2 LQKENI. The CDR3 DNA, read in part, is TGTGCCAGCTCACCGATGGCGTTAAACACAGATACC. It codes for CASSPMALNTDT. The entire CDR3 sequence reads CASSPMALNTDTYTF.

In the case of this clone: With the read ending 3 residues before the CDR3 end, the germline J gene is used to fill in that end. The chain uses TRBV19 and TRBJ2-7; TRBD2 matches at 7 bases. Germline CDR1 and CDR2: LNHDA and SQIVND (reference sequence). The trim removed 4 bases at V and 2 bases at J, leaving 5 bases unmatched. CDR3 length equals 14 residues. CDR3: CASSRASGTYEQYF. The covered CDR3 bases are TGTGCCAGTAGTAGGGCTAGCGGAACCTACGAG.

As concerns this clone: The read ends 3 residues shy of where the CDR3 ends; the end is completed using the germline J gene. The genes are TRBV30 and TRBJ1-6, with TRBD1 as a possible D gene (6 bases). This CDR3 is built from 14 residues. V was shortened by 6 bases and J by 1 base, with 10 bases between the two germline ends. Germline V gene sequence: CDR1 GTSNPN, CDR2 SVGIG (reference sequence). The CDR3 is CACFRGSYNSPLHF. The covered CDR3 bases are TGTGCCTGTTTCAGGGGATCCTATAATTCACCC.

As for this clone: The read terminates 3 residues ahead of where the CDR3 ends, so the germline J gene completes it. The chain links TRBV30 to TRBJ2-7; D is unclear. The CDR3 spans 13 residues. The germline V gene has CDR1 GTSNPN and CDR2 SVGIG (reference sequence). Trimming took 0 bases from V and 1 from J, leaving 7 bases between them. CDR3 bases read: TGTGCCTGGAGTGTTGACATTTCCTACGAG. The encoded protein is CAWSVDISYE. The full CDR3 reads CAWSVDISYEQYF.

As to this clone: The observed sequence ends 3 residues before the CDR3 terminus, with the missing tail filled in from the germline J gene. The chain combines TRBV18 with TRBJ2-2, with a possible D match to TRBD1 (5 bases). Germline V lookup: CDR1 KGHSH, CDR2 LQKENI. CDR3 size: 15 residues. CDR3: CASSPLPSGANVLFF. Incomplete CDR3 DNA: TGTGCCAGCTCACCACTGCCTTCTGGGGCCAACGTG.

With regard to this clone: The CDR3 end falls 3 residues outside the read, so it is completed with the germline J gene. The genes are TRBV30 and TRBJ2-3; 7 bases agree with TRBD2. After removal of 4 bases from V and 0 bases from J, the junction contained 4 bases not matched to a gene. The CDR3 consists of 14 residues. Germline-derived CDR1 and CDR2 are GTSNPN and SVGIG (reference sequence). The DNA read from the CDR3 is TGTGCCTGGACCATAGCGGGTAGCACAGATACG. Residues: CAWTIAGSTDT. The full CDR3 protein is CAWTIAGSTDTQYF. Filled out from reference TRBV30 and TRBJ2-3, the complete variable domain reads SQTIHQWPATLVQPVGSPLSLECTVEGTSNPNLYWYRQAAGRGLQLLFYSVGIGQISSEVPQNLSASRPQDRQFILSSKKLLLSDSGFYLCAWTIAGSTDTQYFGPGTRLTVL.

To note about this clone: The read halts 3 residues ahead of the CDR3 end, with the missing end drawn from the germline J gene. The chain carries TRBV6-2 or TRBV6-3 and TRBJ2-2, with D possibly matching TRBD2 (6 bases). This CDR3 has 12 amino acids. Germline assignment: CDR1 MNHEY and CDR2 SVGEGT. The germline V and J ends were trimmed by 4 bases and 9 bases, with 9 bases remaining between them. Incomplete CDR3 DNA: TGTGCCAGCAGTTCTAGCGAGCGGGAG. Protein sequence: CASSSSERE. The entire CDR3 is CASSSSERELFF.

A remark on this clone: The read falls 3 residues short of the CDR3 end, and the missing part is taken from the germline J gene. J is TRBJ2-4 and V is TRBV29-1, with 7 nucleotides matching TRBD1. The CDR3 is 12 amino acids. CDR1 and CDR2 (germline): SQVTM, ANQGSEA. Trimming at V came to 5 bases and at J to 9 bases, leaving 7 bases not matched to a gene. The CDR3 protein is CSVRRQGSIQYF. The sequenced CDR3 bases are TGCAGCGTTAGAAGACAGGGCAGCATT.

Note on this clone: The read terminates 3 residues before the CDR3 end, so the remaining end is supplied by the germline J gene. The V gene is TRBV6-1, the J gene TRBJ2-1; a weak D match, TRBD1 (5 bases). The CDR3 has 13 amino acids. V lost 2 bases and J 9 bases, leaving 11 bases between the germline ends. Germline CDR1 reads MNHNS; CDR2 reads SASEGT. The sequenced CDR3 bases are TGTGCCAGCAGTGAATCAGGGTTTCTTGAG. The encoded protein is CASSESGFLE. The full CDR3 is CASSESGFLEQFF.

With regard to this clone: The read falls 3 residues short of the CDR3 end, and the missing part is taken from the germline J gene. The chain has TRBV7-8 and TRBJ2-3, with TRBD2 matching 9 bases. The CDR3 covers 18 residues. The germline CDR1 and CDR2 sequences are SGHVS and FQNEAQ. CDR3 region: CASSLWAGGFSDQETQYF. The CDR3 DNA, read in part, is TGTGCCAGCAGCTTATGGGCGGGGGGGTTTTCTGACCAAGAGACG.

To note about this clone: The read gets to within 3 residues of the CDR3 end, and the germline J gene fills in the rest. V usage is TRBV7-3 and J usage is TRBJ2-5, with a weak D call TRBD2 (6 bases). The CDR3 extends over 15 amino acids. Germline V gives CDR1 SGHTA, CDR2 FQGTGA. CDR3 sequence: CASGSTGLGADTQYF. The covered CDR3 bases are TGTGCCAGCGGTTCCACGGGACTTGGGGCAGATACC.

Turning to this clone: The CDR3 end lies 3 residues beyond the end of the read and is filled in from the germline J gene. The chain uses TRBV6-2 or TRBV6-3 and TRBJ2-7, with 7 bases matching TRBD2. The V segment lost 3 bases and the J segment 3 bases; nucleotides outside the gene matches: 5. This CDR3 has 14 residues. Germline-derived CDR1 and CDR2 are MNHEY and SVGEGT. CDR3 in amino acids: CASSYLAGVYEQYF. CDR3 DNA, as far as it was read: TGTGCCAGCAGTTATTTGGCGGGGGTCTACGAG.

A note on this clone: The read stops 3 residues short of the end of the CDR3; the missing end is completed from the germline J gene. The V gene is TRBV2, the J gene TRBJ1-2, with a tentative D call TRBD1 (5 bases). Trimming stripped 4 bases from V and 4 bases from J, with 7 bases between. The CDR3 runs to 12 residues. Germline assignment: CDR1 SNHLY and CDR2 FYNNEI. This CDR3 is CASSGTSYGYTF. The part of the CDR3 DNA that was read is TGTGCCAGCAGTGGGACAAGCTATGGC.

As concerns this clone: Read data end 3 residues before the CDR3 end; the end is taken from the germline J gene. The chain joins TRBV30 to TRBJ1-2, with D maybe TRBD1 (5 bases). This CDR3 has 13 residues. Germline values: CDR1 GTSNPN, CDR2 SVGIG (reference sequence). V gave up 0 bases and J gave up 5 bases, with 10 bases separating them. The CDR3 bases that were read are TGTGCCTGGAGTGTCCCAGGGAAATATGGC. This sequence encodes CAWSVPGKYG. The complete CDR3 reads CAWSVPGKYGYTF.

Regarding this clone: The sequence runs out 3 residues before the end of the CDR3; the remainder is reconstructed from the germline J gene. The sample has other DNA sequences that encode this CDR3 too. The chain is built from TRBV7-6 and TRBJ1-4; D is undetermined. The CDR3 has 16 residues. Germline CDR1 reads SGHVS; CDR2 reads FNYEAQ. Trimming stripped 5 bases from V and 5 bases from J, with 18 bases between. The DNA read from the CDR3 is TGTGCCAGCAGCCCGCCTGGGCCGAGACAAAATGAAAAA. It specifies CASSPPGPRQNEK. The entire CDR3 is CASSPPGPRQNEKLFF.